The text below deals with one TCR beta chain. Its target is not known. The CDR3 consists of 15 residues. V lost 6 bases to trimming and J lost 7 bases; unmatched junction nucleotides: 7. The germline V gene has CDR1 MNHEY and CDR2 SVGAGI. This entry comes from a study of blood T cells in healthy people across ages. Looking at the study overall: Template switching caught about one barcoded beta molecule for each two T cells.

Then a second PCR, running roughly 7 to 11 cycles, was carried out with a sample-barcoded 5' primer and a J-beta primer mix. From each sample, at least 2.5 million paired-end reads containing CDR3 were obtained. TCRdb re-analysed the 5' RACE reads in MiXCR, keeping a single row per CDR3 protein. Here the sample spans fewer than 1,000,000 distinct CDR3 sequences, approximately 48% being singletons. Findings of the study overall: CMV status of donors was not determined, possibly confounding expanded clonotype changes.

The chain carries TRBV6-5 and TRBJ2-2; 11 nucleotides match TRBD2. The receptor comes from a man in his fifties or sixties in good health. The source material was blood. The CDR3 DNA reads as TGTGCCAGCAGCCGGACTAGCGGGTGGGGCGGGGAGCTGTTTTTT. Translated: CASSRTSGWGGELFF.